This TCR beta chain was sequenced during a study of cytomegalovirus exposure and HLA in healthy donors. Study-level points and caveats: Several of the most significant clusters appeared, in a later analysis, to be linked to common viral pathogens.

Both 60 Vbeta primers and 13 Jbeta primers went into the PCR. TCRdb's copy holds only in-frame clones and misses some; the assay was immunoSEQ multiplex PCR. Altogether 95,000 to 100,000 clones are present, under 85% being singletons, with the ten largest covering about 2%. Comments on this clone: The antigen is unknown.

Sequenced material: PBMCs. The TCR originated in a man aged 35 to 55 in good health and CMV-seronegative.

The CDR3, as DNA: TGTGCCAGCAGCGAGGGGGGACAGGGACCCTACAATGAGCAGTTCTTC. The encoded protein is CASSEGGQGPYNEQFF. The chain is built from TRBV9 and TRBJ2-1; 9 bases map to TRBD1. The ends lost 3 bases at V and 2 bases at J; junction bases unmatched: 6. CDR3 length equals 16 residues. Per the germline V gene, CDR1 is SGDLS and CDR2 is YYNGEE.